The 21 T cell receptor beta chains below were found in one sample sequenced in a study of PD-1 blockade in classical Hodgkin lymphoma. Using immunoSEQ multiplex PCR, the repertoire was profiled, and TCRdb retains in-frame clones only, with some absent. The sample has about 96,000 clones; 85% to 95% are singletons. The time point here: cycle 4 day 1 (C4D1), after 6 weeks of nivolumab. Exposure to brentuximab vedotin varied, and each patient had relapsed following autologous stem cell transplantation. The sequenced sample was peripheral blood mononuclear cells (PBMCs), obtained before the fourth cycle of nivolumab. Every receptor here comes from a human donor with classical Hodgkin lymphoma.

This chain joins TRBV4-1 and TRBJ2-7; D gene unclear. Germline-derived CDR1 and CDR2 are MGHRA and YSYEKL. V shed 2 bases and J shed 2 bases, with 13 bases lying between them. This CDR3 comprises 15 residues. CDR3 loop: CASSQSWVDTYEQYF. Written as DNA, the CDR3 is TGCGCCAGCAGCCAAAGTTGGGTTGATACCTACGAGCAGTACTTC.

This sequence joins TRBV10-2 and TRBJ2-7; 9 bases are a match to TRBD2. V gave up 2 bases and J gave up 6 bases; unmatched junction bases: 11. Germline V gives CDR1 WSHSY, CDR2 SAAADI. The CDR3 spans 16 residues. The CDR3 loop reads CASSEGRLAGSGEQYF. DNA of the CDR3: TGCGCCAGCAGTGAGGGTCGGCTAGCGGGATCTGGCGAGCAGTACTTC.

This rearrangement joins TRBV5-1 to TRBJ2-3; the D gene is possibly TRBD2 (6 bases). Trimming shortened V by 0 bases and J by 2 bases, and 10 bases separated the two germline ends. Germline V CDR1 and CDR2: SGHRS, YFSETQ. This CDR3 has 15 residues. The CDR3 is CASSLAGVSTDTQYF. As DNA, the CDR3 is TGCGCCAGCAGCTTGGCGGGAGTTTCCACAGATACGCAGTATTTT.

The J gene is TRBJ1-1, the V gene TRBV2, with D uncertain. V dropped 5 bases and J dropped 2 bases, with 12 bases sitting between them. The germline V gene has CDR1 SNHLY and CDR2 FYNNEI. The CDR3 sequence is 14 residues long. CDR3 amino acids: CASSPGRGNTEAFF. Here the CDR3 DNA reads TGTGCCAGCAGTCCCGGACGGGGAAACACTGAAGCTTTCTTT.

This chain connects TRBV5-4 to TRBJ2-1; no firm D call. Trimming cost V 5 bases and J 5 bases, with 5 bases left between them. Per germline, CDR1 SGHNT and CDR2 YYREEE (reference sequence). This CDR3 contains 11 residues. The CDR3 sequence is CASRRNNEQFF. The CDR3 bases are TGTGCCAGCAGGCGGAACAATGAGCAGTTCTTC.

The CDR3 DNA reads TGTGCCAGCAGCCGTGAACCACTCTATGGCTACACCTTC. Translating gives CASSREPLYGYTF. J is TRBJ1-2 and V is TRBV7-2; D unclear. The V end was cut by 5 bases, the J end by 4 bases, with 11 bases between. The CDR3 sequence is 13 residues long. The germline V gene has CDR1 SGHTA and CDR2 FQGNSA.

The DNA of the CDR3 is TGTGCCATCACCAGCCCGGGGGGGAACACTGAAGCTTTCTTT. Translated: CAITSPGGNTEAFF. The chain combines TRBV10-3 with TRBJ1-1; tentative D call: TRBD1 (5 bases). The V gene lost 7 bases and the J gene lost 1 base, with 13 bases spanning the gap. This CDR3 is built from 14 residues. Germline V lookup: CDR1 ENHRY, CDR2 SYGVKD.

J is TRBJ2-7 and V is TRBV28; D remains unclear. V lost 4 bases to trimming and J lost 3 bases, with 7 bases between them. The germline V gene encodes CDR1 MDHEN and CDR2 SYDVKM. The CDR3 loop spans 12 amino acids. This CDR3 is CASSSYFYEQYF. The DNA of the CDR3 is TGTGCCAGCAGTTCTTACTTCTACGAGCAGTACTTC.

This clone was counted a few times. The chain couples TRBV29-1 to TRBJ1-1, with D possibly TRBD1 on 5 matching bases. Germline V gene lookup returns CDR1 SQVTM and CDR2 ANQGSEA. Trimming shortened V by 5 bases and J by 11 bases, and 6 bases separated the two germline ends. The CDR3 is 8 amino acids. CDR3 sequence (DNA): TGCAGCGTTTCAGGGGCTTTCTTT. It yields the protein CSVSGAFF. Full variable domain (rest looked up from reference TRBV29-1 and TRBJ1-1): SAVISQKPSRDICQRGTSLTIQCQVDSQVTMMFWYRQQPGQSLTLIATANQGSEATYESGFVIDKFPISRPNLTFSTLTVSNMSPEDSSIYLCSVSGAFFGQGTRLTVV.

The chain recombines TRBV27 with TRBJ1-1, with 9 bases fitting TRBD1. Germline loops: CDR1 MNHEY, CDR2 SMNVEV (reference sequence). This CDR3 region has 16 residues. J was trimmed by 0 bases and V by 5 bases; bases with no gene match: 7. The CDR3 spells CASSTSGTGMNTEAFF. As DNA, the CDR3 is TGTGCCAGCAGTACCTCCGGGACAGGGATGAACACTGAAGCTTTCTTT.

The CDR3: CASSQGLQETQYF. For the CDR3, the DNA is TGTGCCAGCAGTCAGGGCCTACAAGAGACCCAGTACTTC. This chain links TRBV27 with TRBJ2-5; maybe TRBD1 (5 bases). V was clipped by 5 bases and J by 2 bases, with 9 bases between them. Germline CDR1 reads MNHEY; CDR2 reads SMNVEV (reference sequence). The CDR3 extends over 13 amino acids.

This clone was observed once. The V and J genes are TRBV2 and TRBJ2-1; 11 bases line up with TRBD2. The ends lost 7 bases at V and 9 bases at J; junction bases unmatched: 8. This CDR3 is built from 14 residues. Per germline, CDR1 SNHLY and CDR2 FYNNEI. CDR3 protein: CASTLVAGGSEQFF. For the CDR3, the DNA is TGTGCCAGCACGTTAGTAGCGGGAGGGAGTGAGCAGTTCTTC.

CDR3 in amino acids: CASSFRSERRSGSSHEQFF. The CDR3 DNA follows: TGCGCCAGCAGCTTTAGGTCAGAACGAAGGAGCGGGAGCTCCCATGAGCAGTTCTTC. The rearrangement links TRBV5-1 to TRBJ2-1; TRBD2 matches 8 bases. After removal of 2 bases from V and 8 bases from J, the junction contained 21 bases not matched to a gene. The CDR3 is 19 amino acids. From germline, CDR1 is SGHRS and CDR2 YFSETQ. The variable domain in full, with the rest retrieved from reference TRBV5-1 and TRBJ2-1, is KAGVTQTPRYLIKTRGQQVTLSCSPISGHRSVSWYQQTPGQGLQFLFEYFSETQRNKGNFPGRFSGRQFSNSRSEMNVSTLELGDSALYLCASSFRSERRSGSSHEQFFGPGTRLTVL.

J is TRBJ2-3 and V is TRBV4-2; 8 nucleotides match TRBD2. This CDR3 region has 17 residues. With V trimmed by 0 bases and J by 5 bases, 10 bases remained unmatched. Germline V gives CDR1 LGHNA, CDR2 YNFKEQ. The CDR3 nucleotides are TGTGCCAGCAGCCAAGATCCCCTAGCGGGTGGGTTAGATACGCAGTATTTT. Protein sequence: CASSQDPLAGGLDTQYF.

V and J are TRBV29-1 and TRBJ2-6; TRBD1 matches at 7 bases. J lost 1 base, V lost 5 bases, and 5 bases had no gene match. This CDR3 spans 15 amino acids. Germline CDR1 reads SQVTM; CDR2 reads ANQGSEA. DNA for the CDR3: TGCAGCGTTTCGGACAGGTTATCTGGGGCCAACGTCCTGACTTTC. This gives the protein CSVSDRLSGANVLTF.

DNA of the CDR3: TGCAGCGTTGAAGGTGCTGCAAATGAAAAACTGTTTTTT. It translates to CSVEGAANEKLFF. J is TRBJ1-4 and V is TRBV29-1; D gene ambiguous. Germline CDR1 SQVTM, CDR2 ANQGSEA. V was trimmed by 1 base and J by 5 bases, leaving 8 bases between them. This CDR3 has 13 amino acids.

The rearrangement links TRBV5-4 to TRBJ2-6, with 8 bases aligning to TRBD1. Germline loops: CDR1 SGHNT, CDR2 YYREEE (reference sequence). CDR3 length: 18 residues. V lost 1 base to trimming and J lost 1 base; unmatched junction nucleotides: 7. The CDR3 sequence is CASSLPDRGLSGANVLTF. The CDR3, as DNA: TGTGCCAGCAGCTTGCCTGACAGGGGCTTATCTGGGGCCAACGTCCTGACTTTC. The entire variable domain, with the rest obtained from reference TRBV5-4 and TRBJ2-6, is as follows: ETGVTQSPTHLIKTRGQQVTLRCSSQSGHNTVSWYQQALGQGPQFIFQYYREEENGRGNFPPRFSGLQFPNYSSELNVNALELDDSALYLCASSLPDRGLSGANVLTFGAGSRLTVL.

The CDR3 DNA follows: TGTGCCAGTAGTATCCCCAATCAGCCCCAGCATTTT. It specifies CASSIPNQPQHF. The genes are TRBV19 and TRBJ1-5; D is ambiguous. Germline values: CDR1 LNHDA, CDR2 SQIVND (reference sequence). The CDR3 loop spans 12 amino acids. With 3 bases removed from V and 3 bases from J, the gap between germline ends came to 3 bases.

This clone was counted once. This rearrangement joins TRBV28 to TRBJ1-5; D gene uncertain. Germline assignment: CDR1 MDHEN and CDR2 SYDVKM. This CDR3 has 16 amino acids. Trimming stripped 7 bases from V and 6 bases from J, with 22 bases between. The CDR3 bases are TGTGCCAGCAATTCGCCCGCACGGGATCGCGGTCAGCCCCAGCATTTT. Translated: CASNSPARDRGQPQHF.

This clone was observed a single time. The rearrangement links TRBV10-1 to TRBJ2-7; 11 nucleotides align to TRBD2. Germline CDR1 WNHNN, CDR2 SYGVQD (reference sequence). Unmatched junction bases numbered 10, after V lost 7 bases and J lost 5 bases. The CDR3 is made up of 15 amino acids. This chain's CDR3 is CASKFSGRAGDEQYF. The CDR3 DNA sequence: TGCGCCAGCAAATTTAGCGGGAGGGCAGGAGACGAGCAGTACTTC.

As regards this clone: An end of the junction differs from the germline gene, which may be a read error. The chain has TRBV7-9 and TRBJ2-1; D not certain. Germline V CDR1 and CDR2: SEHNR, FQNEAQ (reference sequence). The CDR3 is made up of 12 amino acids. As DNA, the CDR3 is TGTGCCAGCAGCCCCTCCTTCAATGAGCAGTTCTTC. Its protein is CASSPSFNEQFF.